The entry below gives a single T cell receptor (beta chain) sequence along with its context. The data originate from a study of blood T cell repertoires in COVID-19. Overall study context: Samples taken during acute and convalescent COVID-19 were collected in the United States, Italy and Spain. From T cells, B-cell-depleted T cells, or PBMCs came the material, which was cDNA or gDNA.

Original processing notes: By means of reference gene primer amplification, nucleated cell counts were estimated. Libraries were prepared by immunoSEQ multiplex PCR; TCRdb keeps only in-frame clonotypes and omits some of them. The V and J calls and clone size were taken over from that table, and D and trimming were inferred from the DNA. The table shows tens of thousands of clones, with roughly 92% occurring only once. CDR3 length equals 14 residues. Trimming shortened V by 1 base and J by 0 bases, and 6 bases separated the two germline ends. Germline CDR1 reads SEHNR; CDR2 reads FQNEAQ (reference sequence).

The chain joins TRBV7-9 to TRBJ1-1; D not certain. Input material: peripheral blood. The TCR was taken from a man aged 70-80 years with active COVID-19. CDR3 nucleotides: TGTGCCAGCAGCTTAGGACTGATGAACACTGAAGCTTTCTTT. This gives the protein CASSLGLMNTEAFF.